Listed here are 7 T cell receptor beta chains from one sample, sequenced in a study of blood T cell repertoires in COVID-19. Assay used: immunoSEQ multiplex PCR; TCRdb lists only in-frame clones, some missing. The profile shows hundreds of thousands of clones, 75% to 90% of them singletons. Specimen: PBMCs or T cells enriched from blood (not recorded which). Every receptor here comes from a man aged 30 to 39 who had recovered from COVID-19.

This clone was detected once. The chain combines TRBV28 with TRBJ2-5, with a weak D call TRBD1 (6 bases). Trimming took off 5 bases at V and 4 bases at J, with 23 bases between the two ends. Germline CDR1 reads MDHEN; CDR2 reads SYDVKM. This CDR3 is built from 17 residues. The CDR3 sequence: CASSRTPFRQVVETQYF. As DNA, the CDR3 is TGTGCCAGCAGTCGCACCCCTTTTCGACAGGTAGTAGAGACCCAGTACTTC.

The CDR3 loop is CASSPGLATYEQYF. The CDR3 nucleotides read TGTGCCAGCAGTCCCGGACTAGCCACCTACGAGCAGTACTTC. J is TRBJ2-7 and V is TRBV27, with 8 bases identical to TRBD2. J gave up 2 bases and V 5 bases, and 5 bases lay outside the gene matches. CDR1 and CDR2 from the germline V gene are MNHEY and SMNVEV (reference sequence). The CDR3 is made up of 14 amino acids.

The chain combines TRBV7-8 with TRBJ2-7, with D tentatively TRBD1 (6 bases). CDR1 is SGHVS, CDR2 FQNEAQ, per germline. V lost 1 base to trimming and J lost 0 bases, with 7 bases between them. The CDR3 loop spans 14 amino acids. The CDR3 nucleotides read TGTGCCAGCAGCTTAGGACAGGCCTCCTACGAGCAGTACTTC. It codes for CASSLGQASYEQYF.

The chain is built from TRBV7-8 and TRBJ2-1; 9 nucleotides match TRBD2. V was pared by 5 bases and J by 6 bases, with 5 bases of the junction left unmatched. Germline assignment: CDR1 SGHVS and CDR2 FQNEAQ. CDR3 length equals 14 residues. The DNA of the CDR3 is TGTGCCAGCAGCCTAGGACTAGCGTTCAATGAGCAGTTCTTC. It encodes CASSLGLAFNEQFF.

The V call is TRBV28, the J call TRBJ2-7; 11 positions agree with TRBD1. Germline V gene sequence: CDR1 MDHEN, CDR2 SYDVKM. The CDR3 covers 15 residues. V gave up 6 bases and J gave up 5 bases; unmatched junction bases: 9. The DNA for the CDR3 is TGTGCCAGCAGCGCCGGACAGGGGGCTATCCACGAGCAGTACTTC. Residues: CASSAGQGAIHEQYF.

The V call is TRBV3-1 (or the pseudogene TRBV3-2), the J call TRBJ1-1, with D unclear. Germline CDR1 and CDR2: LGHDT and YNNKEL (reference sequence). The CDR3 totals 16 residues. The ends were cut back, 5 bases at V and 4 bases at J, with 20 bases in the middle. DNA for the CDR3: TGTGCCAGCAGCTTCCGCTATTCCCCTGGGAGCACTGAAGCTTTCTTT. It translates to CASSFRYSPGSTEAFF.

The chain carries TRBV28 and TRBJ1-2, with 9 nucleotides matching TRBD1. Germline V gene data show CDR1 as MDHEN and CDR2 as SYDVKM. This CDR3 has 15 residues. Losses at the gene ends were 2 bases for V and 12 bases for J; bases not matched to a gene: 13. The CDR3 protein is CASSLRSGQGFLDTF. The DNA for the CDR3 is TGTGCCAGCAGTTTAAGGTCGGGACAGGGATTTCTAGACACCTTC.